Listed below are T cell receptor beta chains from one sample, sequenced in a study of cytomegalovirus exposure and HLA in healthy donors. The repertoire was sequenced with immunoSEQ multiplex PCR; TCRdb's copy has only in-frame clones and lacks some. Of about 170,000 clones listed, approximately 72% are singletons. The sequencing input was PBMCs. These receptors all stem from a female donor in good health and CMV-seronegative. Both conserved end residues are part of each CDR3. The D gene is left open where the match is weak. The listing skips clone size in some rows; elsewhere it reads once, few, many or a size class.

v_gene,j_gene,d_gene,abundance,CDR3nt,CDR3aa
TRBV7-6,TRBJ2-1,TRBD2,-,TGTGCCAGCAGCTTAGTACTAGCGGGAGGCAATGAGCAGTTCTTC,CASSLVLAGGNEQFF
TRBV29-1,TRBJ1-6,-,-,TGCAGCGCCAGCCCGGGTCTCGGTTCACCCCTCCACTTT,CSASPGLGSPLHF
TRBV9,TRBJ2-1,TRBD2,-,TGTGCCAGCAGCGTAGTGGGTCAGACTAGCGGGAGGGACAATGAGCAGTTCTTC,CASSVVGQTSGRDNEQFF
TRBV19,TRBJ1-1,TRBD1,-,TGTGCCAGTAGTATCATTCGGGACAGGAACACTGAAGCTTTCTTT,CASSIIRDRNTEAFF
TRBV19,TRBJ1-1,-,-,TGTGCCAGTAGTATAGGAAGCGGGGACACTGAAGCTTTCTTT,CASSIGSGDTEAFF
TRBV5-5,TRBJ2-1,TRBD2,-,TGTGCCAGCAGCTTGGGCCTAGCGGGGGTTTACAATGAGCAGTTCTTC,CASSLGLAGVYNEQFF
TRBV2,TRBJ1-1,-,-,TGTGCCACTAAACAGGGTTTGAACACTGAAGCTTTCTTT,CATKQGLNTEAFF
TRBV30,TRBJ2-3,-,few,TGTGCCTGGAGTGTAGGACTCGGGGATACGCAGTATTTT,CAWSVGLGDTQYF
TRBV2,TRBJ1-2,-,-,TGTGCCAGCAGTGAAGGGGGCTTCTATGGCTACACCTTC,CASSEGGFYGYTF
TRBV9,TRBJ1-1,-,-,TGTGCCAGCAGCGTAGTGGAGATGAACACTGAAGCTTTCTTT,CASSVVEMNTEAFF
TRBV19,TRBJ1-5,TRBD1,-,TGTGCCAGTAGTATACCCACAGGGGGCGGGGGCAATCAGCCCCAGCATTTT,CASSIPTGGGGNQPQHF
TRBV19,TRBJ2-2,TRBD2,-,TGTGCCAGTAGTGCCGCTAGCGGTGGGAACACCGGGGAGCTGTTTTTT,CASSAASGGNTGELFF
TRBV2,TRBJ2-5,TRBD1,-,TGTGCCAGCAGTGATGAGACAGGGGGCGTACAAGGGACCCAGTACTTC,CASSDETGGVQGTQYF
TRBV21-1,TRBJ2-5,-,-,TGTGCCAGCTTATGGGGGGACAGGGTAAAAGAGACCCAGTACTTC,CASLWGDRVKETQYF
TRBV5-1,TRBJ1-2,-,-,TGCGCCAGCAGCGTGCAGGGGAGTGGCTACACCTTC,CASSVQGSGYTF
TRBV5-1,TRBJ2-2,TRBD2,-,TGCGCCAGCAGCTTGAGCCTAGCGGATACCGGGGAGCTGTTTTTT,CASSLSLADTGELFF
TRBV5-4,TRBJ2-2,TRBD2,-,TGTGCCAGCAGCTTGGATCTAAGCGGGGCGAACACCGGGGAGCTGTTTTTT,CASSLDLSGANTGELFF
TRBV10-3,TRBJ1-2,-,few,TGTGCCATCAGTGAGTCGGAGGTTTTTGGCTACACCTTC,CAISESEVFGYTF
TRBV18,TRBJ2-5,-,-,TGTGCCAGCTCACCAGGGGGCGAGACCCAGTACTTC,CASSPGGETQYF
TRBV18,TRBJ2-7,TRBD1,-,TGTGCCAGCTCACCTGACAGGGACGAGCAGTACTTC,CASSPDRDEQYF
TRBV5-6,TRBJ1-1,-,-,TGTGCCAGCAGCTTGGCGTTCAGGCAGGTGAACACTGAAGCTTTCTTT,CASSLAFRQVNTEAFF
TRBV29-1,TRBJ2-6,-,once,TGCAGCGCCGTGACAGGGGCCAACGTCCTGACTTTC,CSAVTGANVLTF
TRBV10-3,TRBJ1-4,TRBD1,-,TGTGCCATCACCGGGACAGGTCCGCTCTTTACTAATGAAAAACTGTTTTTT,CAITGTGPLFTNEKLFF
TRBV5-4,TRBJ2-3,-,-,TGTGCCAGCAGCTTCGGAGATACGCAGTATTTT,CASSFGDTQYF
TRBV6-5,TRBJ1-1,-,-,TGTGCCAGCAGTAGACTCAACACTGAAGCTTTCTTT,CASSRLNTEAFF
TRBV19,TRBJ2-7,TRBD1,-,TGTGCCAGTAGTACGGACAGGGGGGCCTACGAGCAGTACTTC,CASSTDRGAYEQYF
TRBV19,TRBJ1-5,-,few,TGTGCCAGTAATCTACAGGGCGAACTGGGCAATCAGCCCCAGCATTTT,CASNLQGELGNQPQHF
TRBV2,TRBJ2-7,-,-,TGTGCCAGCAGTGAACTTTACTACGAGCAGTACTTC,CASSELYYEQYF
TRBV25-1,TRBJ1-2,TRBD1,few,TGTGCCAGCAGTGCGAATGACAGGGGTCAGTATGGCTACACCTTC,CASSANDRGQYGYTF
TRBV7-9,TRBJ1-1,TRBD1,-,TGTGCCAGCAGCTGGACAGGGGGGACTGAAGCTTTCTTT,CASSWTGGTEAFF
TRBV28,TRBJ2-7,-,-,TGTGCCAGCAGTGCTCGTAACTACTACGAGCAGTACTTC,CASSARNYYEQYF
TRBV7-2,TRBJ1-1,-,-,TGTGCCAGCAGCTTTGCTCAGGGGTACACTGAAGCTTTCTTT,CASSFAQGYTEAFF
TRBV12-5,TRBJ2-2,-,-,TGTGCTAGTGGTAAAGGACTAAACACCGGGGAGCTGTTTTTT,CASGKGLNTGELFF
TRBV19,TRBJ1-2,TRBD1,-,TGTGCCAGTTCCCGGGCGGCAGGGGGCTACGTTAACTATGGCTACACCTTC,CASSRAAGGYVNYGYTF
TRBV5-1,TRBJ2-7,-,few,TGCGCCAGCAGCTTGGATAACAGCTACGAGCAGTACTTC,CASSLDNSYEQYF
TRBV19,TRBJ2-5,-,-,TGTGCCAGTAGTATAGGAGAACGAGAGACCCAGTACTTC,CASSIGERETQYF
TRBV29-1,TRBJ1-1,-,-,TGCAGCGTACGGGAGGGGAACACTGAAGCTTTCTTT,CSVREGNTEAFF
TRBV4-1,TRBJ1-6,-,-,TGCGCCAGCAGCCGTTCATTGGCCGGGGGGCCGGGAGGGAATTCACCCCTCCACTTT,CASSRSLAGGPGGNSPLHF
TRBV4-1,TRBJ1-6,TRBD1,-,TGCGCCAGCAGCCACTCCGGGACAGGGTTTAGATCACCCCTCCACTTT,CASSHSGTGFRSPLHF
TRBV30,TRBJ1-3,-,few,TGTGCCTGGAGTGTATCAGGGAGAAACACCATATATTTT,CAWSVSGRNTIYF
TRBV29-1,TRBJ1-5,-,-,TGCAGCGTGAGCCGCGCCGGGGATCAGCCCCAGCATTTT,CSVSRAGDQPQHF
TRBV5-1,TRBJ1-1,-,-,TGCGCCAGCAGCGTAGGTTTTGGGGGAGGCGCTGAAGCTTTCTTT,CASSVGFGGGAEAFF
TRBV9,TRBJ2-3,-,-,TGTGCCAGCAGCGTAGTCGGGGGATTAGATACGCAGTATTTT,CASSVVGGLDTQYF
TRBV5-1,TRBJ1-1,-,-,TGCGCCAGCAGCTTGGTTGGGGGGGCAAACACTGAAGCTTTCTTT,CASSLVGGANTEAFF
TRBV7-9,TRBJ1-2,TRBD1,-,TGTGCCAGCAGCTTATCCGCCAGGGGGGCTGATGGCTACACCTTC,CASSLSARGADGYTF
TRBV19,TRBJ2-4,-,-,TGTGCCAGTAGTCCTAGCCTTAAAAACATTCAGTACTTC,CASSPSLKNIQYF
TRBV19,TRBJ2-5,-,-,TGTGCCAGTAGGGAGGGCCTACTTTTGGGAGAGACCCAGTACTTC,CASREGLLLGETQYF
TRBV14,TRBJ1-2,-,few,TGTGCCAGCAGCCTATACCAACAGGGAGGGGACTATGGCTACACCTTC,CASSLYQQGGDYGYTF
TRBV5-1,TRBJ2-7,-,once,TGCGCCAGCAGCTTGGAGCGGAGCTCCTACGAGCAGTACTTC,CASSLERSSYEQYF
TRBV19,TRBJ1-2,-,-,TGTGCCAGTAGTATAGTCGGAGGGCTCTATGGCTACACCTTC,CASSIVGGLYGYTF
TRBV7-3,TRBJ1-2,-,-,TGTGCCAGCAGCTTAACTCAGGGCTCCTATGGCTACACCTTC,CASSLTQGSYGYTF
TRBV2,TRBJ2-5,TRBD2,-,TGTGCCAGCAGTGGTCCTAGCGGGGGCCAAGAGACCCAGTACTTC,CASSGPSGGQETQYF
TRBV7-2,TRBJ2-7,-,-,TGTGCCAGCAGCTTCCTGACTGGTCCCAACGAGCAGTACTTC,CASSFLTGPNEQYF